The following is a T cell receptor (beta chain) sequence with its context. These data come from a study of T cell responses to AZD1222 COVID-19 vaccine. TCRdb's copy holds only in-frame clones and misses some; the assay was immunoSEQ multiplex PCR. The sample has some 180,000 clones, under 95% seen once. This CDR3 comprises 14 residues. Germline V CDR1 and CDR2: SGHRS, YFSETQ. With 0 bases removed from V and 5 bases from J, the gap between germline ends came to 11 bases. This clonotype originated in an adult who received the AZD1222 COVID-19 vaccine. The material was peripheral blood, obtained 28 days after the second AZD1222 dose. This chain links TRBV5-1 with TRBJ2-5; D not certain. The CDR3 region has the DNA TGCGCCAGCAGCTTGGATTCCATTCGGGAGACCCAGTACTTC. Protein sequence: CASSLDSIRETQYF.